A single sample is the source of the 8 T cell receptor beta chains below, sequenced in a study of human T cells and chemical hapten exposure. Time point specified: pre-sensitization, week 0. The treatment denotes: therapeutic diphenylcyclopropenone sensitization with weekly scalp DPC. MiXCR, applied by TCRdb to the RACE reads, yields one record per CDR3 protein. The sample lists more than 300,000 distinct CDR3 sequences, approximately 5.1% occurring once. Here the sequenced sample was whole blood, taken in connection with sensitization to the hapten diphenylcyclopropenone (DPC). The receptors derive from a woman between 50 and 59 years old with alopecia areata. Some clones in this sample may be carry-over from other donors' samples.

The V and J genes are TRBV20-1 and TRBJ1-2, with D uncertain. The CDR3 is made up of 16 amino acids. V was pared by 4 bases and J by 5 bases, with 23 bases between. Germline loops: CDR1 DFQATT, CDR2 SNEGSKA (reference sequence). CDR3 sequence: CSATGTPGSSLYGYTF. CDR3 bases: TGCAGTGCTACAGGTACCCCCGGGAGTTCTCTTTATGGCTACACCTTC.

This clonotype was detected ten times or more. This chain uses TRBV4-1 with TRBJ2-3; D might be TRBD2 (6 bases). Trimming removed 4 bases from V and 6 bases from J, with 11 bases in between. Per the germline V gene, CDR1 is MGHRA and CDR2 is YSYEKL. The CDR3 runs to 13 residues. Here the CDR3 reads CASSPLSGDTQYF. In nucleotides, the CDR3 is TGCGCCAGCAGCCCTCTAAGCGGGGATACGCAGTATTTT.

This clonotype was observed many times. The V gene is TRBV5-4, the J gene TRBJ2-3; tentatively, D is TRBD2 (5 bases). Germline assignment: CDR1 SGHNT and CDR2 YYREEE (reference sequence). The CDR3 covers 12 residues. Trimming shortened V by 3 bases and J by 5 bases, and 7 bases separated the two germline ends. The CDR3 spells CASSYSGDTQYF. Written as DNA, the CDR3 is TGTGCCAGCAGCTACAGCGGAGATACGCAGTATTTT. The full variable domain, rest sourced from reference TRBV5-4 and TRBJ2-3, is ETGVTQSPTHLIKTRGQQVTLRCSSQSGHNTVSWYQQALGQGPQFIFQYYREEENGRGNFPPRFSGLQFPNYSSELNVNALELDDSALYLCASSYSGDTQYFGPGTRLTVL.

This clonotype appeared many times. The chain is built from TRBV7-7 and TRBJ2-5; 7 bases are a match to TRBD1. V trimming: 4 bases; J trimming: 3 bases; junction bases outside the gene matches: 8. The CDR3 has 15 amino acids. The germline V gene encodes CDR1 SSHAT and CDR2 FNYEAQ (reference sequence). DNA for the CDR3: TGTGCCAGCAGCTCGGGACAGCCCGGGGAAGAGACCCAGTACTTC. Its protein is CASSSGQPGEETQYF.

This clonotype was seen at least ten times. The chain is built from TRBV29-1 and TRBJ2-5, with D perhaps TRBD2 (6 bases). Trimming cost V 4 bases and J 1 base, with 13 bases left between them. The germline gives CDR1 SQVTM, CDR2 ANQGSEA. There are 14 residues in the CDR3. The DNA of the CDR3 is TGCAGCGTTGTAAGCGCGGGGACCCAAGAGACCCAGTACTTC. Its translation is CSVVSAGTQETQYF.

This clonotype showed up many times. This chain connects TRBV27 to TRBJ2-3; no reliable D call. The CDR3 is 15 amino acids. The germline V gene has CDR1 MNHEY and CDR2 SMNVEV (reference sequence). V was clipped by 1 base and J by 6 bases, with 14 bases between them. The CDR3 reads CASSLLEAAMDTQYF. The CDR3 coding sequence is TGTGCCAGCAGTTTATTGGAAGCTGCTATGGATACGCAGTATTTT.

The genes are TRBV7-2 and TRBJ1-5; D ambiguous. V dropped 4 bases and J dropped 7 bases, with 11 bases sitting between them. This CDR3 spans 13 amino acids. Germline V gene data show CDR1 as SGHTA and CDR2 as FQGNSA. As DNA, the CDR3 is TGTGCCAGCAGCTATGGTAGGGAGCAGCCCCAGCATTTT. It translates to CASSYGREQPQHF.

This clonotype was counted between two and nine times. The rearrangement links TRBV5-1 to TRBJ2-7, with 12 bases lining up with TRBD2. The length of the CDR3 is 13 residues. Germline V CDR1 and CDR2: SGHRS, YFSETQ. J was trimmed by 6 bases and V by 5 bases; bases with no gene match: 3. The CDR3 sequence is CASRELAGGEQYF. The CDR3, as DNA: TGCGCCAGCAGAGAACTAGCGGGGGGCGAGCAGTACTTC.